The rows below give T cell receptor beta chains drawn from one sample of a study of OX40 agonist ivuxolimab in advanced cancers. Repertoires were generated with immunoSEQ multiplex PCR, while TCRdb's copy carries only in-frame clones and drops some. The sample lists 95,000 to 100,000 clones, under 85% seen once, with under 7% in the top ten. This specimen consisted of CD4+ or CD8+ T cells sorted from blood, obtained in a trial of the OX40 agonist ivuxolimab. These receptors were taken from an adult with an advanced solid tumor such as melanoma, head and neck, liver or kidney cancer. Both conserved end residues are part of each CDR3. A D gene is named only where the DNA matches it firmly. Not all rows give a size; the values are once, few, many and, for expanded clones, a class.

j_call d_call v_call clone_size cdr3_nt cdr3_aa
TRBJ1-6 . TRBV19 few TGTGCCAGTAGTATCGGGGGTTTGGATTCACCCCTCCACTTT CASSIGGLDSPLHF
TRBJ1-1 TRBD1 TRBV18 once TGTGCCAGCCAAACAGGGGACACTGAAGCTTTCTTT CASQTGDTEAFF
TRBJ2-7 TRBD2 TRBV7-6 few TGTGCCAGCAGCTTAGTTGGGACTAGCGGGAGATTCGACGAGCAGTACTTC CASSLVGTSGRFDEQYF
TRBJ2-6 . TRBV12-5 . TGTGCTAGTGGTCTCGACACCTCTGGGGCCAACGTCCTGACTTTC CASGLDTSGANVLTF
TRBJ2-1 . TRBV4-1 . TGCGCCAGCAGCCACTTCTCGGGTGAGCAGTTCTTC CASSHFSGEQFF
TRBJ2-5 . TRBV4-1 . TGCGCCAGCAGCCAAGAGGGGGAAGAGACCCAGTACTTC CASSQEGEETQYF
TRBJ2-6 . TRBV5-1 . TGCGCCAGCAGCTTGTTAGGGGGAATGAGCTCTGGGGCCAACGTCCTGACTTTC CASSLLGGMSSGANVLTF
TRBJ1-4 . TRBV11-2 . TGTGCCAGCAATGACTACCAAAACGGAAAACTGTTTTTT CASNDYQNGKLFF
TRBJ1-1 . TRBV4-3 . TGCGCCAGCAGCCAATCGGTGCGGGGCTCGAACACTGAAGCTTTCTTT CASSQSVRGSNTEAFF
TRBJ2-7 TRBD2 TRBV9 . TGTGCCAGCAGCGTGGGACTAGCGGGAGACGAGCAGTACTTC CASSVGLAGDEQYF
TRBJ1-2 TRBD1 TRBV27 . TGTGCCAGCAGGGCGCCGGGACAGGGGACCTATGGCTACACCTTC CASRAPGQGTYGYTF
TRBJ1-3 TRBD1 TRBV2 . TGTGCCAGCAAGTGGGACAGGGGGTCCGGAAACACCATATATTTT CASKWDRGSGNTIYF
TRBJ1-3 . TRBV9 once TGTGCCAGCAGCGTAGAATCAGGCGGAGGAAACACCATATATTTT CASSVESGGGNTIYF
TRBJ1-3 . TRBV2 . TGTGCCACCCAGTGGGAGTCAGGAAACACCATATATTTT CATQWESGNTIYF
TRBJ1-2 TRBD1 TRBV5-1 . TGCGCCAGCAGCTCGGGACAGCCCTTTAACTATGGCTACACCTTC CASSSGQPFNYGYTF
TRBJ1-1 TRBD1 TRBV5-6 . TGTGCCAGCAGCTTGGCTGGGACAGCAAACACTGAAGCTTTCTTT CASSLAGTANTEAFF
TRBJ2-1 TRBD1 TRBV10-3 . TGTGCCATCAGTCGGGACAGGGTCGAGAACAATGAGCAGTTCTTC CAISRDRVENNEQFF
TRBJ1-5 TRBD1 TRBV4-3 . TGCGCCAGCAGCCTCGGGACAGGGGGTCAGCCCCAGCATTTT CASSLGTGGQPQHF
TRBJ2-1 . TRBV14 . TGTGCCAGCAGCCAAGATACCCCCAGGTCGCTAGTTTCCGGGGAGCAGTTCTTC CASSQDTPRSLVSGEQFF
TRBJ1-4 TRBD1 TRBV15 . TGTGCCACCAGCAGAGTGGGACAGGGAGGGGAAAAACTGTTTTTT CATSRVGQGGEKLFF
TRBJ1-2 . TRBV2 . TGTGCCAGCAGTGAGAGCTCAACGTTTGGTCCTAACTATGGCTACACCTTC CASSESSTFGPNYGYTF
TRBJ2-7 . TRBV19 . TGTGCCAGTAGTGCCGAGGGTGTGAAGCAGTACTTC CASSAEGVKQYF
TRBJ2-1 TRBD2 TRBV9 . TGTGCCAGCAGCGTAGAGGGAGCGGGAGGGTACAATGAGCAGTTCTTC CASSVEGAGGYNEQFF
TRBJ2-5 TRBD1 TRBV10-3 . TGTGCCATCAGTTCGGGGACAGGTCAATGGACCCAGTACTTC CAISSGTGQWTQYF
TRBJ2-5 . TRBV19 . TGTGCCAGTAGTATTCAGCCAAGAGAAGGTACCCAGTACTTC CASSIQPREGTQYF
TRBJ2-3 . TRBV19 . TGTGCCAGCACAGGGTATCAGCTATCAGATACGCAGTATTTT CASTGYQLSDTQYF
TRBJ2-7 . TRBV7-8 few TGTGCCAGCAGCGACCGGATGGGCTACGAGCAGTACTTC CASSDRMGYEQYF
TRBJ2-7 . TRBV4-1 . TGCGCCAGCAGCCAATCTCAGTACGCGGCCTCCTACGAGCAGTACTTC CASSQSQYAASYEQYF
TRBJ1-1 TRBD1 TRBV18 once TGTGCCAGCTCACCAACCCGGACAGGAAACACTGAAGCTTTCTTT CASSPTRTGNTEAFF
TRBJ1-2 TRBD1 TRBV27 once TGTGCCAGCAGTTTACCGGGACAGGGGACAGCTAACTATGGCTACACCTTC CASSLPGQGTANYGYTF
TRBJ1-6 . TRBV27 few TGTGCCAGCAGTTACGCACCCCTCAAAGATAGTTATAATTCACCCCTCCACTTT CASSYAPLKDSYNSPLHF
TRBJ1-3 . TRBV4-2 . TGTGCCAGCAGCCCCCGACAGGCCCACCAGTTCGCCATATATTTT CASSPRQAHQFAIYF
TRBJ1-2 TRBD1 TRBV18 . TGTGCCAGCTCTTGGACAGGGGGCGAGGGCTACACCTTC CASSWTGGEGYTF
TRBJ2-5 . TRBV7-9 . TGTGCCAGCAGCCCCCCCTCTCAGGGCGGAGAGACCCAGTACTTC CASSPPSQGGETQYF
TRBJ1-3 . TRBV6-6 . TGTGCCAGCAGGCAGGGCTCTGGAAACACCATATATTTT CASRQGSGNTIYF
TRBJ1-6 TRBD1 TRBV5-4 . TGTGCCAGCAGCTTGGGGACAGGGTTGAATTCACCCCTCCACTTT CASSLGTGLNSPLHF
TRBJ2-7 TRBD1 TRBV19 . TGTGCCAGTAGTGCCCGACAGGGGAACTACGAGCAGTACTTC CASSARQGNYEQYF
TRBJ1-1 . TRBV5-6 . TGTGCCAGCAGCTTTGACAGAGGGAACACTGAAGCTTTCTTT CASSFDRGNTEAFF
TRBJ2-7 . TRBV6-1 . TGTGCCAGCAGTGAGGGATCACTTTACGAGCAGTACTTC CASSEGSLYEQYF
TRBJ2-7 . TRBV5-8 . TGTGCCACCAACGGGGCCGCCTACGAGCAGTACTTC CATNGAAYEQYF
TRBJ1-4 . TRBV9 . TGTGCCAGCAGCGCCCGGGAGGGGGTGGGAGAAAAACTGTTTTTT CASSAREGVGEKLFF
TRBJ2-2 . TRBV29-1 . TGCAGCGTTGCGAGCGGGTCCCCCGGGGAGCTGTTTTTT CSVASGSPGELFF
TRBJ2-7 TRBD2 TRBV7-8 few TGTGCCAGCAGCTTAACCTCGGGACTAGCGGGATTCTACGAGCAGTACTTC CASSLTSGLAGFYEQYF
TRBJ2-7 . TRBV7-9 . TGTGCCAGCAGCTTAGGGGCGGTCTACGAGCAGTACTTC CASSLGAVYEQYF
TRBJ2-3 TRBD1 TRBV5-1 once TGCGCCAGCAGGTATACACCAGGGACAGGGAATACAGATACGCAGTATTTT CASRYTPGTGNTDTQYF
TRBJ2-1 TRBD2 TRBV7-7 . TGTGCCAGCAGCTTAGGACTAGCGGGACCCAATGAGCAGTTCTTC CASSLGLAGPNEQFF
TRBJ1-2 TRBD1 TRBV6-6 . TGTGCCACCCGAATCCGGGACAGGGGATTCTACACCTTC CATRIRDRGFYTF
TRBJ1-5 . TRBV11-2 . TGTGCCAGCAGCTTAGAGGGCAACGGCAATCAGCCCCAGCATTTT CASSLEGNGNQPQHF
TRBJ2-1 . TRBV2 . TGTGCCAGCAGTGAACCTTCTTCCTACAATGAGCAGTTCTTC CASSEPSSYNEQFF
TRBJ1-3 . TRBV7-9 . TGTGCCAGCAGCGAAATCCCACTCTCTGGAAACACCATATATTTT CASSEIPLSGNTIYF
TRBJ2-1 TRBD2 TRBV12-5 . TGTGCTAGTGGCCCGGGACTAGCTTCATACAATGAGCAGTTCTTC CASGPGLASYNEQFF
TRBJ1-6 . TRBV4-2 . TGTGCCAGCAGAGGGGGGACACCCCTCCACTTT CASRGGTPLHF
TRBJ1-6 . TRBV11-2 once TGTGCCAGCAGCCTGGCGGGGGATGGGTCACCCCTCCACTTT CASSLAGDGSPLHF
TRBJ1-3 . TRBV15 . TGTGCCACCAGCAGAGATCGTAAGGAGGGTCAAATATTT CATSRDRKEGQIF
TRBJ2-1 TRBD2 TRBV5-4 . TGTGCCAGCAGCTCCGGGACTAGCGGGTACAATGAGCAGTTCTTC CASSSGTSGYNEQFF
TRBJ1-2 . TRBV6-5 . TGTGCCAGCAGTTACTCGACAAATACTTTTAACTATGGCTACACCTTC CASSYSTNTFNYGYTF